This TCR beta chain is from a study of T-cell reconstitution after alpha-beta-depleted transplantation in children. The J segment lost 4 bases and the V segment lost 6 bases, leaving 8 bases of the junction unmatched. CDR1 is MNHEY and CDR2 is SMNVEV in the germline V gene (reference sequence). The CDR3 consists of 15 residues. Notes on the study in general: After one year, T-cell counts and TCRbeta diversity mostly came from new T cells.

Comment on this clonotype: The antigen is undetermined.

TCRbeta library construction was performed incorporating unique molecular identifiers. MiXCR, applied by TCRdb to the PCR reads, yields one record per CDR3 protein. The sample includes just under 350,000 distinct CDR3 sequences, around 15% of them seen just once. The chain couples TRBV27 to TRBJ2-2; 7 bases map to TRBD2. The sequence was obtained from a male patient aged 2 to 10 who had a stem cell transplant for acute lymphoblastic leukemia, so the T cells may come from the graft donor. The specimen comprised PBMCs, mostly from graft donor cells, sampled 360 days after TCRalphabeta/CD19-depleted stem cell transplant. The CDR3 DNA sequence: TGTGCCAGCAGGACGCGGGAGTACGGCACCGGGGAGCTGTTTTTT. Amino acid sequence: CASRTREYGTGELFF.